This T cell receptor beta chain originates from a study of blood T cells in healthy people across ages. CDR3 length: 14 amino acids. Trimming shortened V by 0 bases and J by 1 base, and 9 bases separated the two germline ends. Germline CDR1 and CDR2: DFQATT and SNEGSKA (reference sequence). Using a J-beta primer mix together with a sample-barcoded 5' primer, a second PCR was run for roughly 7 to 12 cycles. TCRdb reprocessed the 5' RACE reads via MiXCR and lists one record per CDR3 protein. The sample has 1.4 million to 1.5 million distinct CDR3 sequences; approximately 38% are singletons. Isolation recovered at least 6 million PBMCs from every sample. Regarding this clonotype: Its antigen is unidentified.

Study-wide findings and caveats: Unknown donor CMV status possibly confounded expanded clonotype changes.

The clonotype comes from a young woman in good health. The chain joins TRBV20-1 to TRBJ2-5; the D is unclear. The sample comprised blood. This CDR3 is CSARERRPQETQYF. The CDR3, as DNA: TGCAGTGCTAGAGAGCGGCGCCCCCAAGAGACCCAGTACTTC.